This T cell receptor beta chain originates from a study of blood T cell repertoires in COVID-19. Study context: The samples span acute and convalescent COVID-19 from the United States, Italy and Spain. Sources were T cells, B-cell-depleted T cells, or PBMCs; the material itself was cDNA or gDNA.

In the original workflow: Counts of nucleated cells, estimated from reference gene primer amplification, were obtained. Libraries were prepared by immunoSEQ multiplex PCR; TCRdb keeps only in-frame clonotypes and omits some of them. D and trimming come from the DNA, and the V and J calls and clone size come from that table. The table records approximately 53,000 clones, over 80% of them present only once. Sequencing input: peripheral blood. The clonotype comes from a man aged 35 to 55 with acute or convalescent COVID-19.

CDR3 in amino acids: CASSLAGPSYEQYF. The CDR3 DNA reads as TGTGCCAGCAGCCTGGCTGGGCCGTCTTACGAGCAGTACTTC. J is TRBJ2-7 and V is TRBV4-2; D uncertain. V lost 4 bases, J lost 4 bases, and 14 bases lay in between. CDR1 LGHNA and CDR2 YNFKEQ come from the germline V gene. The CDR3 spans 14 residues.